This T cell receptor beta chain was profiled in a study of T cell responses to AZD1222 COVID-19 vaccine. Points on this clone: As yet, its antigen is unknown.

Sequenced by immunoSEQ multiplex PCR; TCRdb stores in-frame clones only, minus some. Of 100,000 or so clones listed, around nine tenths are singletons. The CDR3 is 13 amino acids. Germline loops: CDR1 SGHNT, CDR2 YYREEE (reference sequence). V was trimmed by 3 bases and J by 1 base, leaving 7 bases between them. Study results and limitations: Baseline testing showed seropositivity in only a handful of AZD1222 recipients. Donor demographics were predominantly white British with a female majority; clonal diversity may be underestimated.

Here the sequenced sample was peripheral blood, taken on day 0 of AZD1222 vaccination. The chain links TRBV5-4 to TRBJ1-2, with D maybe TRBD1 (6 bases). This TCR came from an adult in good health. The CDR3 loop is CASSSDSNYGYTF. The CDR3 DNA is TGTGCCAGCAGCTCGGACAGTAACTATGGCTACACCTTC.